This TCR beta chain was captured in a study (dated by TCRdb to between 2021 and 2024). What the authors observed across the whole study: Further investigation, including longitudinal sampling and assessment of a control group, is stated by the authors to be required.

PBMCs were isolated from peripheral blood, and TCR beta sequencing was performed on genomic DNA from unsorted PBMCs. Survey-level sequencing on the immunoSEQ platform was used to profile the TCR beta chain repertoires. In the original analysis: CDR3 amino acid length spectratypes and V-J pairing frequencies were compared, and repertoire diversity was measured with the inverse Simpson index. TCR beta CDR3 sequences were matched against VDJdb to annotate clonotypes specific to SARS-CoV-2, CMV, influenza A and EBV. The source is immuneACCESS, and TCRdb retained only in-frame sequences with V and J called. Part of the clones is not carried over; for the studies checked, unresolved V genes explain less than half of this, and the remainder is unexplained. V, J and clone size are taken as reported in that table, and D and trimming were inferred from the DNA itself. Across this sample there are 60,000 to 85,000 clones, with 85% to 95% seen only once. The ten largest account for around 4.5% of the sample.

In the case of this clone: Its antigen is unknown. No much larger clone exists at a distance of one base, and base qualities are not known.

The specimen sequenced was PBMCs. The source is a man aged 35-49 years with rheumatoid arthritis.

The DNA reads TGTGCCAGCAGCCCGAGGGGGTGGGCAGGGGCTTCGAACACTGAAGCTTTCTTT. This gives the protein CASSPRGWAGASNTEAFF. Rearrangement joined TRBV11-2 to TRBJ1-1; the D region possibly corresponds to TRBD1 (6 bases align). Based on the germline V gene, the CDR1 and CDR2 sequences are SGHAT and FQNNGV. Reading from cysteine to phenylalanine, the CDR3 counts 18 amino acids. Only CDR3 DNA is held: 54 bases, read in frame from base 1. V loses 5 bases of germline sequence and J loses 1 base, and the interval between the two ends is 23 bases.